The 7 T cell receptor beta chains below come from one sample, sequenced in a study of radiotherapy plus CTLA-4 blockade in lung cancer. Libraries were prepared by immunoSEQ multiplex PCR; TCRdb keeps only in-frame clonotypes and omits some of them. This repertoire shows more than 25,000 clones, roughly four fifths found once; its top ten account for 7% to 9.5%. The material was peripheral blood, obtained from a patient treated with radiotherapy plus ipilimumab. The receptors shown here come from a human donor with non-small cell lung cancer who had stable disease on radiotherapy plus ipilimumab.

The chain combines TRBV7-2 with TRBJ2-4, with TRBD2 as a possible D gene (6 bases). The V and J ends lost 1 base and 11 bases respectively, with 15 bases between them. Germline CDR1 and CDR2: SGHTA and FQGNSA. This CDR3 comprises 14 residues. The CDR3 loop is CASSLDSGGGLQYF. The CDR3 nucleotides read TGTGCCAGCAGCTTAGATTCCGGGGGAGGTCTTCAGTACTTC.

The rearrangement joins TRBV30 to TRBJ2-1; D might be TRBD1 (6 bases). The CDR3 runs to 12 residues. Trimming took off 8 bases at V and 7 bases at J, with 15 bases between the two ends. The V gene's germline CDR1 is GTSNPN and CDR2 SVGIG (reference sequence). CDR3 sequence reads: CALKQGWNEQFF. The CDR3 nucleotides are TGTGCCCTAAAACAGGGTTGGAATGAGCAGTTCTTC.

The J gene is TRBJ1-5, the V gene TRBV19; 9 nucleotides match TRBD1. Germline lookup yields CDR1 LNHDA and CDR2 SQIVND (reference sequence). The V gene end was trimmed by 1 base and the J gene end by 3 bases; junction bases not matched to a gene: 4. This CDR3 spans 16 amino acids. The CDR3 coding sequence is TGTGCCAGTAGTATAGCCCGGACAGGGGCCAATCAGCCCCAGCATTTT. Residues: CASSIARTGANQPQHF.

This clone was found a few times. The chain employs TRBV29-1 and TRBJ2-1; 11 positions agree with TRBD1. V lost 8 bases to trimming and J lost 7 bases; unmatched junction nucleotides: 16. In germline, CDR1 is SQVTM, CDR2 ANQGSEA. The CDR3 extends over 16 amino acids. CDR3 sequence (DNA): TGCAGCACCCCGGGACAGGGGGGAGATTTAAGAAATGAGCAGTTCTTC. Translating gives CSTPGQGGDLRNEQFF.

This chain uses TRBV19 with TRBJ1-5; D gene unclear. Deletions cut 0 bases from V and 3 bases from J, with 9 bases between. The CDR3 covers 15 residues. CDR1 and CDR2 (germline): LNHDA, SQIVND (reference sequence). CDR3 coding DNA: TGTGCCAGTAGTATAGATAACAGAGCCAATCAGCCCCAGCATTTT. Translated: CASSIDNRANQPQHF.

This clone came up once. The V and J genes are TRBV15 and TRBJ2-7; 7 nucleotides agree with TRBD1. Germline V lookup: CDR1 LNHNV, CDR2 YYDKDF (reference sequence). The V and J ends lost 0 bases and 2 bases, in that order; junction bases with no gene match: 7. The CDR3 is made up of 16 amino acids. CDR3 sequence reads: CATSRDLTGNAYEQYF. For the CDR3, the DNA is TGTGCCACCAGCAGAGATTTGACAGGGAATGCCTACGAGCAGTACTTC.

This clone has just one count. The chain uses TRBV5-4 and TRBJ2-5; either TRBD1 or TRBD2 may supply D (5 bases each). This CDR3 contains 14 residues. Trimming stripped 6 bases from V and 1 base from J, with 13 bases between. Germline V gene lookup returns CDR1 SGHNT and CDR2 YYREEE (reference sequence). The CDR3 region is CASNQGAGQETQYF. Written as DNA, the CDR3 is TGTGCCAGCAACCAGGGAGCAGGCCAAGAGACCCAGTACTTC.